The 15 T cell receptor beta chains presented below share a single source sample, sequenced in a study of blood T cell repertoires in COVID-19. Repertoires were generated with immunoSEQ multiplex PCR, while TCRdb's copy carries only in-frame clones and drops some. The sample records more than 300,000 clones, approximately 87% being singletons. The sample taken for sequencing was peripheral blood. These receptors all stem from a woman aged 45-59 years with COVID-19, enrolled during active disease.

The chain has TRBV16 and TRBJ1-1; tentative D call: TRBD1 (5 bases). The V gene lost 2 bases and the J gene lost 1 base, with 5 bases spanning the gap. CDR1 is KGHSY, CDR2 FQNENV, per germline. CDR3 length: 13 residues. CDR3 in amino acids: CASSQTGNTEAFF. The CDR3, as DNA: TGTGCCAGCAGCCAAACAGGGAACACTGAAGCTTTCTTT.

This clone was seen a few times. The V and J genes are TRBV19 and TRBJ1-5; no firm D call. Germline V gives CDR1 LNHDA, CDR2 SQIVND (reference sequence). Trimming removed 3 bases from V and 0 bases from J, with 9 bases in between. The CDR3 is 15 amino acids. The chain's CDR3 is CASSITVNSNQPQHF. The CDR3 DNA sequence: TGTGCCAGTAGTATCACTGTTAATAGCAATCAGCCCCAGCATTTT.

V is TRBV6-5 and J is TRBJ1-2; D not resolved. Germline values: CDR1 MNHEY, CDR2 SVGAGI. The CDR3 sequence is 12 residues long. Trimming took off 8 bases at V and 5 bases at J, with 12 bases between the two ends. CDR3 residues: CASRRKEYGYTF. The DNA for the CDR3 is TGTGCCAGCCGCCGCAAGGAGTATGGCTACACCTTC.

This clone showed up just once. The chain carries TRBV6-5 and TRBJ2-1; TRBD1 matches at 7 bases. Unmatched junction bases numbered 12, after V lost 5 bases and J lost 8 bases. Germline V gene sequence: CDR1 MNHEY, CDR2 SVGAGI. The CDR3 extends over 15 amino acids. The CDR3 reads CASSTHRGPVDEQFF. DNA of the CDR3: TGTGCCAGCAGTACCCACAGGGGCCCGGTCGATGAGCAGTTCTTC.

The chain carries TRBV6-2 or TRBV6-3 and TRBJ1-5, with 7 nucleotides matching TRBD1. The V segment lost 0 bases and the J segment 1 base; nucleotides outside the gene matches: 6. This CDR3 comprises 17 residues. Germline V gene data show CDR1 as MNHEY and CDR2 as SVGEGT. The CDR3 DNA sequence: TGTGCCAGCAGTTACTCGTTAAGGGGGCGAAGCAATCAGCCCCAGCATTTT. As protein: CASSYSLRGRSNQPQHF.

The J gene is TRBJ2-7, the V gene TRBV6-5; 7 nucleotides agree with TRBD1. Germline V gene data show CDR1 as MNHEY and CDR2 as SVGAGI. V lost 6 bases, J lost 3 bases, and 8 bases stayed unmatched. The CDR3 contains 14 residues. This chain's CDR3 is CASSETGYDYEQYF. CDR3 sequence (DNA): TGTGCCAGCAGCGAGACAGGGTACGACTACGAGCAGTACTTC.

V and J are TRBV2 and TRBJ1-5, with 7 bases fitting TRBD1. Looked up from germline, CDR1 is SNHLY and CDR2 is FYNNEI. V gave up 3 bases and J gave up 2 bases; unmatched junction bases: 7. This CDR3 region has 16 residues. The CDR3 region is CASSEFVGQRNQPQHF. Written as DNA, the CDR3 is TGTGCCAGCAGTGAGTTTGTGGGACAGCGCAATCAGCCCCAGCATTTT. Looking up the rest from reference TRBV2 and TRBJ1-5 gives the full variable domain: EPEVTQTPSHQVTQMGQEVILRCVPISNHLYFYWYRQILGQKVEFLVSFYNNEISEKSEIFDDQFSVERPDGSNFTLKIRSTKLEDSAMYFCASSEFVGQRNQPQHFGDGTRLSIL.

The chain uses TRBV3-1 (or the pseudogene TRBV3-2) and TRBJ1-6, with 9 bases aligning to TRBD1. Germline values: CDR1 LGHDT, CDR2 YNNKEL (reference sequence). J gave up 7 bases and V 6 bases, and 13 bases lay outside the gene matches. The CDR3 contains 17 residues. The CDR3 sequence is CASSREGGQGYNSPLHF. CDR3 DNA sequence: TGTGCCAGCAGTCGAGAAGGGGGACAGGGCTACAATTCACCCCTCCACTTT.

The chain uses TRBV7-3 and TRBJ2-6; D not certain. The germline V and J ends were trimmed by 4 bases and 3 bases, with 10 bases remaining between them. The CDR3 has 15 residues. Germline V gene lookup returns CDR1 SGHTA and CDR2 FQGTGA. Written as DNA, the CDR3 is TGTGCCAGCAGCTCAACGCCCGGTGGGGCCAACGTCCTGACTTTC. Translated, it gives CASSSTPGGANVLTF.

The V and J genes are TRBV3-1 (or the pseudogene TRBV3-2) and TRBJ2-1; 9 nucleotides line up with TRBD2. This CDR3 spans 16 amino acids. In germline, CDR1 is LGHDT, CDR2 YNNKEL (reference sequence). V lost 3 bases, J lost 6 bases, and 9 bases stayed unmatched. The CDR3 sequence is CASSQGGRASANEQFF. DNA of the CDR3: TGTGCCAGCAGCCAGGGCGGGAGGGCCTCTGCCAATGAGCAGTTCTTC.

This rearrangement joins TRBV29-1 to TRBJ2-2, with D maybe TRBD2 (6 bases). V lost 5 bases and J 6 bases, leaving 16 bases between the germline ends. Germline V gene sequence: CDR1 SQVTM, CDR2 ANQGSEA. The CDR3 has 14 residues. The CDR3 loop is CSVTGLAVPGELFF. The CDR3 DNA is TGCAGCGTTACGGGACTTGCGGTTCCCGGGGAGCTGTTTTTT.

This clone was found a few times. Additional DNA sequences in this sample encode the identical CDR3. J is TRBJ2-2 and V is TRBV5-1, with D tentatively TRBD1 (6 bases). Per germline, CDR1 SGHRS and CDR2 YFSETQ. V lost 0 bases and J lost 3, with 6 bases in between. The CDR3 contains 14 residues. CDR3 protein: CASSLAGDTGELFF. The CDR3 nucleotides read TGCGCCAGCAGCTTGGCAGGGGACACCGGGGAGCTGTTTTTT.

V usage is TRBV19 and J usage is TRBJ1-1; the D gene is possibly TRBD1 (6 bases). This CDR3 contains 14 residues. Trimming removed 6 bases at V and 0 bases at J, with 11 bases between. The germline CDR1 and CDR2 sequences are LNHDA and SQIVND (reference sequence). The CDR3 DNA reads TGTGCCAGTAGAATCGGACAGCTGAACACTGAAGCTTTCTTT. Protein sequence: CASRIGQLNTEAFF. Based on the CDR3 plus reference TRBV19 and TRBJ1-1, the full variable domain is DGGITQSPKYLFRKEGQNVTLSCEQNLNHDAMYWYRQDPGQGLRLIYYSQIVNDFQKGDIAEGYSVSREKKESFPLTVTSAQKNPTAFYLCASRIGQLNTEAFFGQGTRLTVV.

The chain recombines TRBV29-1 with TRBJ2-1; 7 bases are a match to TRBD1. The V and J ends lost 1 base and 4 bases, in that order; junction bases with no gene match: 7. The CDR3 spans 15 residues. Germline CDR1 and CDR2: SQVTM and ANQGSEA. In DNA, the CDR3 is TGCAGCGTTGAAGGGTTGACAGGGCTTTACAATGAGCAGTTCTTC. Its translation: CSVEGLTGLYNEQFF.

V and J are TRBV7-9 and TRBJ1-4, with 10 bases lining up with TRBD1. Per germline, CDR1 SEHNR and CDR2 FQNEAQ (reference sequence). This CDR3 region has 17 residues. V gave up 3 bases and J gave up 5 bases; unmatched junction bases: 9. The chain's CDR3 is CASSFLGTGDGNEKLFF. Here the CDR3 DNA reads TGTGCCAGCAGCTTCCTCGGGACAGGGGATGGAAATGAAAAACTGTTTTTT.